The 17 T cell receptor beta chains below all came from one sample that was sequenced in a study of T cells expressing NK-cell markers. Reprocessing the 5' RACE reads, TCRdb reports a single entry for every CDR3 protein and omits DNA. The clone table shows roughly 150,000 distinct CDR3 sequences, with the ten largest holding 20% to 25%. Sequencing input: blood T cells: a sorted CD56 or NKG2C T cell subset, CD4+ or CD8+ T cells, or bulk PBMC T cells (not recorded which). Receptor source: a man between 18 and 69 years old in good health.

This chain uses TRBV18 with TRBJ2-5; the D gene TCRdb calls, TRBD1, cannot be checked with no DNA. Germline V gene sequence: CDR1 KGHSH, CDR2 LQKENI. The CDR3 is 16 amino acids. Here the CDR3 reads CASSPTPGQSLETQYF.

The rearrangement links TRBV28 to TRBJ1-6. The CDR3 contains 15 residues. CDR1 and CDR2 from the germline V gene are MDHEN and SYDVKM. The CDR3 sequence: CASSLTTGSDSPLHF. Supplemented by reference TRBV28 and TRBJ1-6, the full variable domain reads DVKVTQSSRYLVKRTGEKVFLECVQDMDHENMFWYRQDPGLGLRLIYFSYDVKMKEKGDIPEGYSVSREKKERFSLILESASTNQTSMYLCASSLTTGSDSPLHFGNGTRLTVT.

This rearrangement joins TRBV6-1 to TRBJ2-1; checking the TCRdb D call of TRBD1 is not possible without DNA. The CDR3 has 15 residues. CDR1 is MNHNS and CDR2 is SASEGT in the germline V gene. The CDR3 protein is CASTKQGTVGNEQFF.

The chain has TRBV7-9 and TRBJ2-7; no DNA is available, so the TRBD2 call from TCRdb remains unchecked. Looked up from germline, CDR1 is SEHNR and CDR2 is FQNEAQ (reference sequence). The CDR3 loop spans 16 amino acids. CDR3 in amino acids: CASSPSGLAGDYEQYF.

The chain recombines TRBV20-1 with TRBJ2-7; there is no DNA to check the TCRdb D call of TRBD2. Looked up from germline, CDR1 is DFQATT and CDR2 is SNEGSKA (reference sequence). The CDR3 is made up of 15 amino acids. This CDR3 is CSARVAAALSYEQYF.

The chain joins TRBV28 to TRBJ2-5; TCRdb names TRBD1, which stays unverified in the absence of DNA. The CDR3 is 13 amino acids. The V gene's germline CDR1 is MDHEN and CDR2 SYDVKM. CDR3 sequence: CASSISGGETQYF.

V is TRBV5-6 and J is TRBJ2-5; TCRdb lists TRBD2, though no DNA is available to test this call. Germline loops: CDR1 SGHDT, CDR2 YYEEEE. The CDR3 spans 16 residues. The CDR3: CASSLLREDLGETQYF.

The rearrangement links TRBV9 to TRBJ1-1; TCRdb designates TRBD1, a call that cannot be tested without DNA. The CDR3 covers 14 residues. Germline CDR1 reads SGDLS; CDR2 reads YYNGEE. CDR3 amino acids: CASSNSGAVAEAFF.

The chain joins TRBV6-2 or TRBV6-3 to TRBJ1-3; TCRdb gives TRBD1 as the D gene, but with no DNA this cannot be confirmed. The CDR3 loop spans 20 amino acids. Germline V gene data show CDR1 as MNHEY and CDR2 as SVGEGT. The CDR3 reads CASSYSAGQEYPSSGNTIYF.

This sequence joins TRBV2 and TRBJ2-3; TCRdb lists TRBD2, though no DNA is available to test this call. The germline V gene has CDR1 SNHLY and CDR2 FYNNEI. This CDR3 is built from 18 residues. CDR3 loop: CASSRLAGGVPSTDTQYF. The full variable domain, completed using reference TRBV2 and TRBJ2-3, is EPEVTQTPSHQVTQMGQEVILRCVPISNHLYFYWYRQILGQKVEFLVSFYNNEISEKSEIFDDQFSVERPDGSNFTLKIRSTKLEDSAMYFCASSRLAGGVPSTDTQYFGPGTRLTVL.

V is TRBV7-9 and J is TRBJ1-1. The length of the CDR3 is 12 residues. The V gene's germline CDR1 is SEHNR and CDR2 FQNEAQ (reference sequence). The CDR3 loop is CASSLGGSEAFF. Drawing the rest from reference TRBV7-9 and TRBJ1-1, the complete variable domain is DTGVSQNPRHKITKRGQNVTFRCDPISEHNRLYWYRQTLGQGPEFLTYFQNEAQLEKSRLLSDRFSAERPKGSFSTLEIQRTEQGDSAMYLCASSLGGSEAFFGQGTRLTVV.

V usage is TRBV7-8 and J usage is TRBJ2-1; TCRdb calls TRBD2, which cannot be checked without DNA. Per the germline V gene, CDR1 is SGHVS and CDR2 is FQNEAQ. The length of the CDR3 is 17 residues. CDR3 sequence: CASSLAPAGGPGNEQFF.

The CDR3: CASSYIQDRGAKNIQYF. The V gene is TRBV7-2, the J gene TRBJ2-4; the D call from TCRdb, TRBD1, cannot be confirmed without DNA. Germline-derived CDR1 and CDR2 are SGHTA and FQGNSA. The CDR3 totals 17 residues.

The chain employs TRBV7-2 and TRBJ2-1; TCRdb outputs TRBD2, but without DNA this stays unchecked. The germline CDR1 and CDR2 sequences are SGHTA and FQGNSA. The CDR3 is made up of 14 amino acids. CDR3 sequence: CASTPGGGLNEQFF. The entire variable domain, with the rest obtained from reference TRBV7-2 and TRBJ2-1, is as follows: GAGVSQSPSNKVTEKGKDVELRCDPISGHTALYWYRQSLGQGLEFLIYFQGNSAPDKSGLPSDRFSAERTGGSVSTLTIQRTQQEDSAVYLCASTPGGGLNEQFFGPGTRLTVL.

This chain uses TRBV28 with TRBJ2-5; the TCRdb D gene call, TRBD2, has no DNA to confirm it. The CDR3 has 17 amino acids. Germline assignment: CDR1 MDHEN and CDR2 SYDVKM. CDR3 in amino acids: CASEFSNTGTHLETQYF.

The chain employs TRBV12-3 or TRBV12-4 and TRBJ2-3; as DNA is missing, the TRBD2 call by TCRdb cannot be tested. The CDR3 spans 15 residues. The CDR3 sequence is CASSGTSRSTDTQYF.

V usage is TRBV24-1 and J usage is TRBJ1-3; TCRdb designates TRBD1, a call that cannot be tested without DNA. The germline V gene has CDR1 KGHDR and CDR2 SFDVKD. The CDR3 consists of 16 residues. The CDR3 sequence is CATSPTVGWPPIPIYF.